Below are 30 T cell receptor beta chains sequenced from a single sample in a study of long-term antiretroviral therapy in people with HIV. Survey-level resolution applied to immunoSEQ assay v3.0. Generated by immunoSEQ multiplex PCR, the TCRdb table keeps only in-frame clones and is missing some. The data show 25,000 to 35,000 clones, about 90% seen once. Sequenced here: unsorted PBMCs, sampled 2 years after starting antiretroviral therapy. These receptors were collected from a man in his fifties or sixties with HIV.

This clone has just one count. The chain recombines TRBV9 with TRBJ2-1; D is unresolved. The V end was cut by 0 bases, the J end by 9 bases, with 10 bases between. The CDR3 sequence is 13 residues long. CDR1 SGDLS and CDR2 YYNGEE come from the germline V gene. CDR3 DNA: TGTGCCAGCAGCGTAGAAGGGTTTGGTGAGCAGTTCTTC. Translated: CASSVEGFGEQFF. The full variable domain, completed using reference TRBV9 and TRBJ2-1, is DSGVTQTPKHLITATGQRVTLRCSPRSGDLSVYWYQQSLDQGLQFLIQYYNGEERAKGNILERFSAQQFPDLHSELNLSSLELGDSALYFCASSVEGFGEQFFGPGTRLTVL.

V is TRBV11-2 and J is TRBJ1-3, with D possibly matching TRBD1 (5 bases). Per germline, CDR1 SGHAT and CDR2 FQNNGV. The V end was cut by 2 bases, the J end by 0 bases, with 8 bases between. The CDR3 length is 15 residues. The CDR3 loop is CASSLTTDSGNTIYF. In DNA, the CDR3 is TGTGCCAGCAGCTTAACGACAGACTCTGGAAACACCATATATTTT.

The J gene is TRBJ2-3, the V gene TRBV7-2, with 7 bases aligning to TRBD2. This CDR3 spans 14 amino acids. The V gene end was trimmed by 0 bases and the J gene end by 4 bases; junction bases not matched to a gene: 1. CDR1 is SGHTA, CDR2 FQGNSA, per germline. CDR3 residues: CASSLATSSDTQYF. In DNA form, the CDR3 reads TGTGCCAGCAGCTTAGCGACTAGCTCAGATACGCAGTATTTT.

The table lists this clone with a few counts. The rearrangement links TRBV2 to TRBJ1-2, with 8 nucleotides matching TRBD1. Germline V gives CDR1 SNHLY, CDR2 FYNNEI. V lost 4 bases to trimming and J lost 1 base; unmatched junction nucleotides: 8. The CDR3 contains 16 residues. CDR3 bases: TGTGCCAGCAGTGGGAGCGTACAGGGGGGTAACTATGGCTACACCTTC. It translates to CASSGSVQGGNYGYTF.

The chain couples TRBV5-1 to TRBJ2-5, with D uncertain. The ends were cut back, 1 base at V and 0 bases at J, with 4 bases in the middle. The CDR3 consists of 13 residues. Germline-derived CDR1 and CDR2 are SGHRS and YFSETQ. CDR3 coding DNA: TGCGCCAGCAGCTTGATGTACCAAGAGACCCAGTACTTC. Translating it yields CASSLMYQETQYF.

The CDR3 DNA reads as TGTGCCAGCAGTTTCACTAGCGGGAGTGAGACCCAGTACTTC. Protein product: CASSFTSGSETQYF. The rearrangement joins TRBV6-6 to TRBJ2-5, with 11 positions matching TRBD2. J gave up 5 bases and V 4 bases, and 3 bases lay outside the gene matches. In germline, CDR1 is MNHNY, CDR2 SVGAGI (reference sequence). The CDR3 runs to 14 residues.

This sequence joins TRBV15 and TRBJ2-7, with D possibly matching TRBD2 (6 bases). Germline V gene lookup returns CDR1 LNHNV and CDR2 YYDKDF (reference sequence). V dropped 5 bases and J dropped 5 bases, with 19 bases sitting between them. The CDR3 loop spans 15 amino acids. CDR3 residues: CATSGPHGGVNEQYF. The CDR3, as DNA: TGTGCCACCAGCGGTCCCCACGGGGGTGTGAACGAGCAGTACTTC.

In nucleotides, the CDR3 is TGTGCCATCAGTGCCGGTGGAGGCACTGAAGCTTTCTTT. It encodes CAISAGGGTEAFF. The chain employs TRBV10-3 and TRBJ1-1; the D is unclear. Germline V lookup: CDR1 ENHRY, CDR2 SYGVKD. The CDR3 has 13 amino acids. Trimming took 4 bases from V and 4 from J, leaving 10 bases between them.

The V call is TRBV11-2, the J call TRBJ2-3; 13 nucleotides align to TRBD2. The ends lost 3 bases at V and 0 bases at J; junction bases unmatched: 6. The CDR3 is 18 amino acids. Germline lookup yields CDR1 SGHAT and CDR2 FQNNGV. The CDR3 DNA reads TGTGCCAGCAGCTTGACCCCGGGACTAGCGGGAAGCACAGATACGCAGTATTTT. Translated, it gives CASSLTPGLAGSTDTQYF.

V and J are TRBV19 and TRBJ2-3; D is possibly TRBD2 (5 bases). This CDR3 comprises 16 residues. The ends were cut back, 0 bases at V and 0 bases at J, with 10 bases in the middle. Germline CDR1 LNHDA, CDR2 SQIVND (reference sequence). The CDR3 DNA reads TGTGCCAGTAGTATAGAGGGAGACCCTAGCACAGATACGCAGTATTTT. Residues: CASSIEGDPSTDTQYF. Full variable domain (remainder filled in from reference TRBV19 and TRBJ2-3): DGGITQSPKYLFRKEGQNVTLSCEQNLNHDAMYWYRQDPGQGLRLIYYSQIVNDFQKGDIAEGYSVSREKKESFPLTVTSAQKNPTAFYLCASSIEGDPSTDTQYFGPGTRLTVL.

In this sample, this clone turned up a few times. The chain uses TRBV7-2 and TRBJ1-2, with no clear D. The germline V and J ends were trimmed by 0 bases and 5 bases, with 7 bases remaining between them. Per the germline V gene, CDR1 is SGHTA and CDR2 is FQGNSA. There are 13 residues in the CDR3. This CDR3 is CASSLAGYYGYTF. In nucleotides, the CDR3 is TGTGCCAGCAGCTTAGCAGGATATTATGGCTACACCTTC.

This rearrangement joins TRBV4-1 to TRBJ2-4, with 9 bases lining up with TRBD1. From germline, CDR1 is MGHRA and CDR2 YSYEKL. The junction had 16 bases not matched to a gene; V was cut back by 7 bases and J by 0 bases. The CDR3 has 19 amino acids. The DNA for the CDR3 is TGCGCCAGCACCCCCTCGGGACAGGGTGTCTCACTAGCCAAAAACATTCAGTACTTC. Translation gives CASTPSGQGVSLAKNIQYF.

V gene TRBV2 combines with J gene TRBJ1-3, with no clear D. The germline gives CDR1 SNHLY, CDR2 FYNNEI. Trimming pared 6 bases from V and 3 bases from J, leaving 12 bases between. The CDR3 totals 14 residues. The CDR3 nucleotides read TGTGCCAGCAGCAAAGGTATAGGTGGAAACACCATATATTTT. Its protein product is CASSKGIGGNTIYF.

The J gene is TRBJ1-1, the V gene TRBV6-1, with unresolved D. The germline V gene encodes CDR1 MNHNS and CDR2 SASEGT. This CDR3 is built from 14 residues. Trimming removed 2 bases from V and 1 base from J, with 8 bases in between. The CDR3 DNA reads TGTGCCAGCAGTGAATTGGGATCGAACACTGAAGCTTTCTTT. It translates to CASSELGSNTEAFF.

The chain joins TRBV11-2 to TRBJ2-2, with TRBD1 identical over 9 bases. The CDR3 runs 14 residues. Per germline, CDR1 SGHAT and CDR2 FQNNGV. Losses at the gene ends were 5 bases for V and 5 bases for J; bases not matched to a gene: 3. The CDR3 DNA is TGTGCCAGCAGCCCACAGGGGGCGACCGGGGAGCTGTTTTTT. Translated, it gives CASSPQGATGELFF.

The chain recombines TRBV5-1 with TRBJ2-1, with a possible D match to TRBD1 (6 bases). This CDR3 is 15 amino acids long. In germline, CDR1 is SGHRS, CDR2 YFSETQ. Trimming took 0 bases from V and 0 from J, leaving 7 bases between them. The CDR3 coding sequence is TGCGCCAGCAGCTTGGTAGGGGGCTCCTACAATGAGCAGTTCTTC. Protein: CASSLVGGSYNEQFF. Variable domain in full (rest from reference TRBV5-1 and TRBJ2-1): KAGVTQTPRYLIKTRGQQVTLSCSPISGHRSVSWYQQTPGQGLQFLFEYFSETQRNKGNFPGRFSGRQFSNSRSEMNVSTLELGDSALYLCASSLVGGSYNEQFFGPGTRLTVL.

The DNA of the CDR3 is TGTGCCAGTAGTATTCAGAACAGCGGCTATGGCTACACCTTC. The encoded protein is CASSIQNSGYGYTF. V and J are TRBV19 and TRBJ1-2; no firm D call. The V and J ends lost 3 bases and 4 bases respectively, with 12 bases between them. CDR1 and CDR2 from the germline V gene are LNHDA and SQIVND (reference sequence). The CDR3 covers 14 residues. The variable domain in full, with the rest retrieved from reference TRBV19 and TRBJ1-2, is DGGITQSPKYLFRKEGQNVTLSCEQNLNHDAMYWYRQDPGQGLRLIYYSQIVNDFQKGDIAEGYSVSREKKESFPLTVTSAQKNPTAFYLCASSIQNSGYGYTFGSGTRLTVV.

The CDR3 sequence: CASSLVGPNQPQHF. CDR3 in DNA: TGTGCCAGCAGCTTAGTGGGCCCGAATCAGCCCCAGCATTTT. The rearrangement joins TRBV7-8 to TRBJ1-5, with unresolved D. The V end was cut by 1 base, the J end by 4 bases, with 8 bases between. This CDR3 has 14 residues. Germline V gives CDR1 SGHVS, CDR2 FQNEAQ.

The chain has TRBV12-5 and TRBJ2-1; 10 nucleotides line up with TRBD1. CDR3 length equals 15 residues. In germline, CDR1 is LGHNT, CDR2 FRNRAP. The V segment lost 6 bases and the J segment 4 bases; nucleotides outside the gene matches: 6. CDR3 sequence reads: CASGSGTGVYNEQFF. The CDR3 DNA reads TGTGCTAGTGGCTCCGGGACAGGGGTTTACAATGAGCAGTTCTTC.

V gene TRBV7-8 combines with J gene TRBJ1-5, with unresolved D. Between the trimmed V and J ends, which lost 2 bases and 2 bases, there was a span of 10 bases. The CDR3 totals 15 residues. CDR1 SGHVS and CDR2 FQNEAQ come from the germline V gene. CDR3 in amino acids: CASSLTMVGNQPQHF. For the CDR3, the DNA is TGTGCCAGCAGCTTAACTATGGTTGGCAATCAGCCCCAGCATTTT. The whole variable domain, remainder taken from reference TRBV7-8 and TRBJ1-5, is GAGVSQSPRYKVAKRGQDVALRCDPISGHVSLFWYQQALGQGPEFLTYFQNEAQLDKSGLPSDRFFAERPEGSVSTLKIQRTQQEDSAVYLCASSLTMVGNQPQHFGDGTRLSIL.

In its sample, this clone was seen once. V usage is TRBV5-5 and J usage is TRBJ2-7; D is perhaps TRBD2 (6 bases). Trimming removed 0 bases from V and 5 bases from J, with 9 bases in between. CDR1 SGHKS and CDR2 YYEKEE come from the germline V gene (reference sequence). The CDR3 is 13 amino acids. The CDR3 DNA reads TGTGCCAGCAGCTTGGCCCCGGGGGACGAGCAGTACTTC. This gives the protein CASSLAPGDEQYF.

This chain joins TRBV5-6 and TRBJ1-2; a weak D match, TRBD1 (5 bases). Germline CDR1 is SGHDT and CDR2 is YYEEEE. V lost 7 bases and J lost 9, with 22 bases in between. The CDR3 loop spans 14 amino acids. DNA of the CDR3: TGTGCCAGCCGATCAGGGCGTGGGATAACGAGCTACACCTTC. This translates into CASRSGRGITSYTF.

V gene TRBV9 combines with J gene TRBJ1-1; tentative D call: TRBD1 (6 bases). The CDR3 has 15 residues. The germline CDR1 and CDR2 sequences are SGDLS and YYNGEE. The V end was cut by 0 bases, the J end by 3 bases, with 12 bases between. For the CDR3, the DNA is TGTGCCAGCAGCGTAGCTACCGGGGGCGACACTGAAGCTTTCTTT. This translates into CASSVATGGDTEAFF.

This clone was counted once. V usage is TRBV30 and J usage is TRBJ2-2; D call uncertain. V was cut by 0 bases and J by 3 bases, with 14 bases left in between. The CDR3 consists of 16 residues. CDR1 is GTSNPN, CDR2 SVGIG, per germline (reference sequence). The CDR3 loop reads CAWSVGFPPDTGELFF. The CDR3 region has the DNA TGTGCCTGGAGTGTAGGGTTTCCTCCGGACACCGGGGAGCTGTTTTTT.

The chain links TRBV6-5 to TRBJ1-4; D gene unclear. V lost 6 bases and J 0 bases, leaving 11 bases between the germline ends. The CDR3 is 15 amino acids. Germline V gene lookup returns CDR1 MNHEY and CDR2 SVGAGI. The CDR3: CASSTRDATNEKLFF. The CDR3 DNA follows: TGTGCCAGCAGCACACGAGATGCAACTAATGAAAAACTGTTTTTT.

V is TRBV14 and J is TRBJ2-1, with TRBD2 identical over 13 bases. Per the germline V gene, CDR1 is SGHDN and CDR2 is FVKESK. The CDR3 has 17 residues. J was trimmed by 5 bases and V by 5 bases; bases with no gene match: 9. CDR3 in amino acids: CASSFRTSGSVDNEQFF. In nucleotides, the CDR3 is TGTGCCAGCAGCTTCCGGACTAGCGGGAGTGTCGACAATGAGCAGTTCTTC. Complete variable domain (other parts from reference TRBV14 and TRBJ2-1): EAGVTQFPSHSVIEKGQTVTLRCDPISGHDNLYWYRRVMGKEIKFLLHFVKESKQDESGMPNNRFLAERTGGTYSTLKVQPAELEDSGVYFCASSFRTSGSVDNEQFFGPGTRLTVL.

The chain employs TRBV4-1 and TRBJ2-5; D unresolved. The germline V gene encodes CDR1 MGHRA and CDR2 YSYEKL. CDR3 length: 15 amino acids. With 4 bases removed from V and 4 bases from J, the gap between germline ends came to 16 bases. The CDR3 spells CASSLLLKAVETQYF. CDR3 DNA sequence: TGCGCCAGCAGCCTCCTCCTGAAGGCGGTAGAGACCCAGTACTTC.

The V call is TRBV19, the J call TRBJ2-1, with 8 bases fitting TRBD1. The CDR3 is made up of 15 amino acids. Looked up from germline, CDR1 is LNHDA and CDR2 is SQIVND (reference sequence). V gave up 4 bases and J gave up 8 bases; unmatched junction bases: 10. In nucleotides, the CDR3 is TGTGCCAGTAGTACACGGACAGGGAGATTCTATGAGCAGTTCTTC. It codes for CASSTRTGRFYEQFF. Drawing the rest from reference TRBV19 and TRBJ2-1, the complete variable domain is DGGITQSPKYLFRKEGQNVTLSCEQNLNHDAMYWYRQDPGQGLRLIYYSQIVNDFQKGDIAEGYSVSREKKESFPLTVTSAQKNPTAFYLCASSTRTGRFYEQFFGPGTRLTVL.

The chain couples TRBV6-1 to TRBJ2-1, with D perhaps matching TRBD2 (6 bases). This CDR3 is 15 amino acids long. The germline CDR1 and CDR2 sequences are MNHNS and SASEGT. V lost 2 bases to trimming and J lost 8 bases, with 16 bases between them. CDR3: CASSESSAGPDEQFF. The DNA for the CDR3 is TGTGCCAGCAGTGAATCTAGCGCAGGGCCCGATGAGCAGTTCTTC.

The V call is TRBV5-1, the J call TRBJ1-2, with 9 bases matching TRBD1. The germline gives CDR1 SGHRS, CDR2 YFSETQ. The CDR3 loop spans 14 amino acids. Trimming took 4 bases from V and 4 from J; bases not matched to a gene: 5. The CDR3 DNA follows: TGCGCCAGCAGCAAGACAGGGGGAAGCTATGGCTACACCTTC. Protein: CASSKTGGSYGYTF.